One sample yielded the 30 T cell receptor beta chains listed below, sequenced in a study of post-analysis software for immune sequencing data. Researchers reported that TCR beta cDNA libraries carried unique molecular identifiers. TCRdb re-analysed the PCR reads in MiXCR, keeping a single row per CDR3 protein. The sample consists of a few hundred thousand distinct CDR3 sequences, roughly 45% of them appearing once. Broader study findings: Compared with controls, patients had more of five TRBV segments, including TRBV5-6, TRBV5-1 and TRBV20-1.

No antigen is known for these receptors. Specimen: blood. All receptors come from a girl aged 10-17 years with multiple sclerosis.

The chain is built from TRBV15 and TRBJ2-5, with D perhaps TRBD2 (5 bases). The J call is in doubt because the DNA end fits TRBJ2-7 better. Germline V gene lookup returns CDR1 LNHNV and CDR2 YYDKDF (reference sequence). The CDR3 has 13 amino acids. CDR3: CATSVSGRYEQYF. The CDR3 DNA reads TGTGCCACCAGTGTGAGCGGACGTTACGAGCAGTACTTC.

The sample holds a few counts of this clonotype. The chain has TRBV28 and TRBJ1-5; D is perhaps TRBD1 (5 bases). The CDR3 runs to 14 residues. The V gene lost 5 bases and the J gene lost 6 bases, with 14 bases spanning the gap. CDR1 and CDR2 from the germline V gene are MDHEN and SYDVKM. CDR3 sequence (DNA): TGTGCCAGCAGTCAGGGTCTCTTTAGTCAGCCCCAGCATTTT. This gives the protein CASSQGLFSQPQHF.

This clonotype was seen more than once but under ten times. V and J are TRBV14 and TRBJ2-4; D not resolved. Gene TRBJ2-7 matches the end of the DNA better, so the J call may be wrong. In germline, CDR1 is SGHDN, CDR2 FVKESK. The CDR3 runs to 14 residues. Here the CDR3 reads CASSPVFDGYEQYF. CDR3 nucleotide sequence: TGTGCCAGCAGCCCAGTCTTTGACGGCTACGAGCAGTACTTC.

The CDR3 is CASSSLPGTEQFF. CDR3 in DNA: TGTGCCAGCAGCTCTCTCCCCGGCACTGAGCAGTTCTTC. This chain connects TRBV7-3 to TRBJ2-1; D is uncertain. CDR1 and CDR2 (germline): SGHTA, FQGTGA. V lost 4 bases and J lost 9, with 13 bases in between. CDR3 size: 13 residues.

This clonotype was seen more than once but under ten times. The rearrangement joins TRBV12-3 or TRBV12-4 to TRBJ1-1, with 8 positions matching TRBD1. Unmatched junction bases numbered 4, after V lost 6 bases and J lost 1 base. CDR3 size: 14 residues. CDR3 in DNA: TGTGCCAGCAGAAGGGACAGGCGGAACACTGAAGCTTTCTTT. Protein sequence: CASRRDRRNTEAFF.

This sequence joins TRBV28 and TRBJ1-4; 10 bases fit TRBD1. The CDR3 loop spans 14 amino acids. V trimming: 10 bases; J trimming: 8 bases; junction bases outside the gene matches: 10. Germline-derived CDR1 and CDR2 are MDHEN and SYDVKM. The CDR3 DNA sequence: TGTGCCACCTCAACCGGGACAGGGGACGAAAAACTGTTTTTT. Amino acids: CATSTGTGDEKLFF.

J is TRBJ1-1 and V is TRBV20-1; D not resolved. Trimming left V 0 bases short and J 2 bases short, with 13 bases between. Germline V gene data show CDR1 as DFQATT and CDR2 as SNEGSKA (reference sequence). The CDR3 is 15 amino acids. CDR3 in amino acids: CSARDLSRENTEAFF. CDR3 sequence (DNA): TGCAGTGCTAGAGATCTATCCCGGGAAAACACTGAAGCTTTCTTT.

The V call is TRBV20-1, the J call TRBJ2-1; maybe TRBD1 (5 bases). In germline, CDR1 is DFQATT, CDR2 SNEGSKA (reference sequence). V was trimmed by 2 bases and J by 8 bases, leaving 22 bases between them. CDR3 length equals 16 residues. The CDR3 is CSARFYGHGTGYEQFF. The CDR3 DNA follows: TGCAGTGCTAGATTTTATGGACATGGAACGGGCTATGAGCAGTTCTTC.

This clonotype was observed once. The rearrangement links TRBV10-3 to TRBJ1-1, with D possibly TRBD1 on 5 matching bases. The V gene lost 4 bases and the J gene lost 4 bases, with 16 bases spanning the gap. The CDR3 runs 15 residues. Germline CDR1 ENHRY, CDR2 SYGVKD. CDR3 bases: TGTGCCATCAGTGGAAATCAGGGATTGGGCACTGAAGCTTTCTTT. It translates to CAISGNQGLGTEAFF.

This rearrangement joins TRBV6-6 to TRBJ2-7; 10 nucleotides align to TRBD2. The CDR3 is 16 amino acids. Trimming cost V 4 bases and J 6 bases; bases outside gene matches: 12. CDR1 and CDR2 (germline): MNHNY, SVGAGI (reference sequence). This chain's CDR3 is CASSSGELAGAGEQYF. CDR3 DNA sequence: TGTGCCAGCAGTTCGGGGGAGCTAGCGGGAGCAGGCGAGCAGTACTTC.

The chain is built from TRBV27 and TRBJ2-3; TRBD2 matches at 10 bases. The junction had 9 bases not matched to a gene; V was cut back by 5 bases and J by 4 bases. This CDR3 has 16 residues. The germline V gene has CDR1 MNHEY and CDR2 SMNVEV (reference sequence). The CDR3 coding sequence is TGTGCCAGCAGTCCGTCAACTAGCGGGATGGCAGATACGCAGTATTTT. Encoded protein: CASSPSTSGMADTQYF.

The chain carries TRBV12-3 or TRBV12-4 and TRBJ1-5; TRBD1 might be the D (5 bases). The CDR3 totals 16 residues. The V end was cut by 3 bases, the J end by 7 bases, with 19 bases between. CDR3 sequence reads: CASSLGSGQGGQPQHF. The CDR3 DNA is TGTGCCAGCAGTTTGGGGTCCGGCCAGGGAGGGCAGCCCCAGCATTTT.

This clonotype was seen a few times. This chain joins TRBV12-3 or TRBV12-4 and TRBJ1-1; a weak D match, TRBD1 (6 bases). The CDR3 contains 14 residues. V lost 5 bases and J 1 base, leaving 11 bases between the germline ends. This chain's CDR3 is CASSTGYQNTEAFF. The CDR3 coding sequence is TGTGCCAGCAGTACAGGGTATCAGAACACTGAAGCTTTCTTT.

The chain carries TRBV3-1 and TRBJ1-1; D gene uncertain. There are 14 residues in the CDR3. V was clipped by 4 bases and J by 2 bases, with 11 bases between them. Germline-derived CDR1 and CDR2 are LGHDT and YNNKEL (reference sequence). CDR3 loop: CASSPSLANTEAFF. As DNA, the CDR3 is TGTGCCAGCAGCCCGTCTTTGGCTAACACTGAAGCTTTCTTT.

About this clonotype: One junction end does not reproduce the germline sequence, and a read error may be involved. The chain carries TRBV6-5 and TRBJ1-1, with D perhaps TRBD1 (5 bases). CDR3 length equals 16 residues. Germline V gene sequence: CDR1 MNHEY, CDR2 SVGAGI. CDR3 residues: CVSSRKRAGQGTEAFF. Written as DNA, the CDR3 is TGTGTCAGCAGCCGAAAGCGTGCAGGGCAGGGAACTGAAGCTTTCTTT.

The CDR3 protein is CASSSLAGAGETQYF. Written as DNA, the CDR3 is TGCGCCAGCAGCTCCCTAGCGGGAGCGGGGGAGACCCAGTACTTC. J is TRBJ2-5 and V is TRBV5-1, with 10 bases matching TRBD2. The germline CDR1 and CDR2 sequences are SGHRS and YFSETQ. This CDR3 is 15 amino acids long. V lost 3 bases and J lost 5; bases outside the gene matches: 7.

This rearrangement joins TRBV9 to TRBJ1-5; the D is unclear. CDR1 and CDR2 from the germline V gene are SGDLS and YYNGEE. The CDR3 totals 12 residues. V shed 3 bases and J shed 6 bases, with 7 bases lying between them. CDR3 coding DNA: TGTGCCAGCAGCGATCGGTGTCAGCCCCAGCATTTT. Residues: CASSDRCQPQHF.

This clonotype was detected only a few times. This chain links TRBV29-1 with TRBJ1-2, with D possibly being TRBD1 (5 bases). The CDR3 has 14 residues. The V gene's germline CDR1 is SQVTM and CDR2 ANQGSEA. V was pared by 4 bases and J by 0 bases, with 12 bases between. CDR3 nucleotides: TGCAGCGTTGCACAGCGACAGACTAACTATGGCTACACCTTC. Translating gives CSVAQRQTNYGYTF.

This clonotype was seen a single time. The rearrangement links TRBV24-1 to TRBJ2-5, with 8 bases lining up with TRBD1. This CDR3 is 15 amino acids long. In germline, CDR1 is KGHDR, CDR2 SFDVKD. The J segment lost 1 base and the V segment lost 4 bases, leaving 4 bases of the junction unmatched. In DNA form, the CDR3 reads TGTGCCACCAGTGACGGACAGGGCCTCCAAGAGACCCAGTACTTC. Translated, it gives CATSDGQGLQETQYF.

The V gene is TRBV7-2, the J gene TRBJ1-1, with 8 bases lining up with TRBD1. CDR3 length equals 15 residues. Trimming removed 2 bases from V and 6 bases from J; junction bases left unmatched: 8. CDR1 is SGHTA, CDR2 FQGNSA, per germline. The CDR3, as DNA: TGTGCCAGCAGCTTATCCCGGGACAGGCGGTCTGAAGCTTTCTTT. This translates into CASSLSRDRRSEAFF. The full variable domain, with the rest looked up from reference TRBV7-2 and TRBJ1-1, is GAGVSQSPSNKVTEKGKDVELRCDPISGHTALYWYRQSLGQGLEFLIYFQGNSAPDKSGLPSDRFSAERTGGSVSTLTIQRTQQEDSAVYLCASSLSRDRRSEAFFGQGTRLTVV.

The sample holds a few counts of this clonotype. The rearrangement joins TRBV29-1 to TRBJ2-3; TRBD2 is a possible D gene (5 bases). The CDR3 loop spans 16 amino acids. Deletions cut 0 bases from V and 2 bases from J, with 15 bases between. The V gene's germline CDR1 is SQVTM and CDR2 ANQGSEA. Written as DNA, the CDR3 is TGCAGCGTTGAAGATCCGCTACTAGTAATCACAGATACGCAGTATTTT. Encoded protein: CSVEDPLLVITDTQYF.

The chain has TRBV7-3 and TRBJ2-3; possibly TRBD2 for D (5 bases). Trimming took 0 bases from V and 3 from J, leaving 10 bases between them. This CDR3 contains 15 residues. CDR1 and CDR2 (germline): SGHTA, FQGTGA. CDR3 loop: CASSLTGEGTDTQYF. The CDR3 nucleotides are TGTGCCAGCAGCTTAACGGGAGAAGGTACAGATACGCAGTATTTT. The whole variable domain, remainder taken from reference TRBV7-3 and TRBJ2-3, is GAGVSQTPSNKVTEKGKYVELRCDPISGHTALYWYRQSLGQGPEFLIYFQGTGAADDSGLPNDRFFAVRPEGSVSTLKIQRTERGDSAVYLCASSLTGEGTDTQYFGPGTRLTVL.

The V gene is TRBV15, the J gene TRBJ2-3, with 8 nucleotides matching TRBD2. CDR1 is LNHNV, CDR2 YYDKDF, per germline (reference sequence). V shed 0 bases and J 1 base; nucleotides not matched to a gene: 3. CDR3 size: 16 residues. The CDR3 region is CATSREAGVGTDTQYF. In nucleotides, the CDR3 is TGTGCCACCAGCAGAGAAGCGGGAGTTGGCACAGATACGCAGTATTTT.

The chain is built from TRBV12-3 or TRBV12-4 and TRBJ2-3; D possibly uses TRBD1 or TRBD2 (5 bases each). V lost 5 bases and J lost 1, with 16 bases in between. This CDR3 has 16 amino acids. CDR3 DNA: TGTGCCAGCAGTCTCGGGACCACGCCCGGCACAGATACGCAGTATTTT. Translating gives CASSLGTTPGTDTQYF.

The CDR3 protein is CASSYNGGAGYGYTF. CDR3 in DNA: TGTGCCAGCAGTTATAATGGGGGGGCTGGGTATGGCTACACCTTC. The chain couples TRBV6-5 to TRBJ1-2, with a possible D match to TRBD1 (6 bases). V lost 3 bases to trimming and J lost 5 bases, with 16 bases between them. CDR3 length: 15 amino acids. Germline V lookup: CDR1 MNHEY, CDR2 SVGAGI.

The chain links TRBV9 to TRBJ2-7; 12 bases are shared with TRBD2. The ends lost 3 bases at V and 6 bases at J; junction bases unmatched: 7. There are 15 residues in the CDR3. The germline V gene has CDR1 SGDLS and CDR2 YYNGEE. CDR3 DNA: TGTGCCAGCAGCGCTGGACTAGCGGGAATCTCCGAGCAGTACTTC. Its protein is CASSAGLAGISEQYF.

The chain has TRBV5-1 and TRBJ2-7, with D perhaps TRBD2 (5 bases). Trimming took off 4 bases at V and 0 bases at J, with 14 bases between the two ends. Per germline, CDR1 SGHRS and CDR2 YFSETQ. This CDR3 is 15 amino acids long. Here the CDR3 reads CASSEDFSSSYEQYF. The CDR3, as DNA: TGCGCCAGCAGCGAGGACTTTTCTAGCTCCTACGAGCAGTACTTC.

V gene TRBV7-8 combines with J gene TRBJ2-5, with TRBD2 as a possible D gene (5 bases). CDR1 is SGHVS, CDR2 FQNEAQ, per germline. CDR3 size: 13 residues. V shed 3 bases and J shed 3 bases, with 8 bases lying between them. The CDR3 sequence is CASSFPGKETQYF. The CDR3 DNA is TGTGCCAGCAGCTTCCCCGGGAAAGAGACCCAGTACTTC.

The gene calls are TRBV27 and TRBJ2-6; D is unclear. Per the germline V gene, CDR1 is MNHEY and CDR2 is SMNVEV (reference sequence). V was shortened by 2 bases and J by 0 bases, with 11 bases between the two germline ends. This CDR3 spans 17 amino acids. Written as DNA, the CDR3 is TGTGCCAGCAGTTTAACGGCCAGGAGCTCTGGGGCCAACGTCCTGACTTTC. This gives the protein CASSLTARSSGANVLTF. Using reference TRBV27 and TRBJ2-6 for the parts outside the CDR3, the full variable domain is EAQVTQNPRYLITVTGKKLTVTCSQNMNHEYMSWYRQDPGLGLRQIYYSMNVEVTDKGDVPEGYKVSRKEKRNFPLILESPSPNQTSLYFCASSLTARSSGANVLTFGAGSRLTVL.

The V call is TRBV7-2, the J call TRBJ1-2; no reliable D call. This CDR3 spans 15 amino acids. Trimming cost V 2 bases and J 2 bases, with 12 bases left between them. The germline V gene encodes CDR1 SGHTA and CDR2 FQGNSA. CDR3 nucleotides: TGTGCCAGCAGCTTATTCCGGGGTTTCAACTATGGCTACACCTTC. Amino acids: CASSLFRGFNYGYTF.